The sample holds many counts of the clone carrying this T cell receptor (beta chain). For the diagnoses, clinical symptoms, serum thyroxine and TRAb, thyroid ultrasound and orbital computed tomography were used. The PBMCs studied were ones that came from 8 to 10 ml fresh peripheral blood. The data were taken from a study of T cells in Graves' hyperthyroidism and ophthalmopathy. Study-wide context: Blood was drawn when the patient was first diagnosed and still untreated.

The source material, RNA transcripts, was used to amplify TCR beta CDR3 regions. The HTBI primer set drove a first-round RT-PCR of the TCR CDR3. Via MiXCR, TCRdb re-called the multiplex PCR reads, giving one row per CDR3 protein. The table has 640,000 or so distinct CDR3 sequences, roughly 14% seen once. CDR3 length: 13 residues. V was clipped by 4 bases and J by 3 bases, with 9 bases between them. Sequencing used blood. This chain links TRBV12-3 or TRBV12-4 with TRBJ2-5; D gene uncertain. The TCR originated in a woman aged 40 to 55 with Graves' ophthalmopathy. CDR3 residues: CASSSVVKETQYF. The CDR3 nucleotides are TGTGCCAGCAGTTCGGTGGTAAAAGAGACCCAGTACTTC.